Listed here are 13 T cell receptor beta chains from one sample, sequenced in a study of T cells in Graves' hyperthyroidism and ophthalmopathy. Amplified TCR beta CDR3 regions came from RNA transcripts. With the HTBI primer set, the TCR CDR3 went through a first round of RT-PCR. TCRdb ran MiXCR on the multiplex PCR reads and lists one entry per CDR3 protein. This sample has 200,000 to 250,000 distinct CDR3 sequences, with roughly 15% found just once. The specimen sequenced was blood. Source of these receptors: a man aged 50 to 60 with Graves' hyperthyroidism.

This clonotype was recorded at least ten times. The chain employs TRBV20-1 and TRBJ1-5; no definite D call. Trimming removed 5 bases at V and 1 base at J, with 6 bases between. This CDR3 contains 12 residues. Germline loops: CDR1 DFQATT, CDR2 SNEGSKA (reference sequence). Here the CDR3 DNA reads TGCAGTGCTTCTCCCAGCAATCAGCCCCAGCATTTT. Protein product: CSASPSNQPQHF.

This clonotype has at least ten counts. The chain links TRBV18 to TRBJ2-5; the D call may be TRBD1 or TRBD2 (5 bases each). Germline values: CDR1 KGHSH, CDR2 LQKENI. The CDR3 extends over 14 amino acids. The V and J ends lost 0 bases and 2 bases respectively, with 7 bases between them. Here the CDR3 DNA reads TGTGCCAGCTCACCACCGGGACGACAAGAGACCCAGTACTTC. Its protein is CASSPPGRQETQYF.

The J gene is TRBJ2-6, the V gene TRBV7-2; 8 nucleotides agree with TRBD1. The length of the CDR3 is 17 residues. V gave up 8 bases and J gave up 3 bases; unmatched junction bases: 12. Germline V gene lookup returns CDR1 SGHTA and CDR2 FQGNSA. The CDR3 protein is CASFQGARSNGANVLTF. In DNA, the CDR3 is TGTGCCAGCTTCCAGGGGGCGCGTTCGAATGGGGCCAACGTCCTGACTTTC.

This clonotype has a count of ten or more. The chain is built from TRBV27 and TRBJ2-1; D may correspond to TRBD1 or TRBD2 (5 bases each). Germline V gene lookup returns CDR1 MNHEY and CDR2 SMNVEV (reference sequence). This CDR3 comprises 11 residues. Trimming removed 6 bases from V and 10 bases from J, with 10 bases in between. CDR3 in amino acids: CASSLEGEQFF. CDR3 bases: TGTGCCAGCAGCCTAGAGGGGGAGCAGTTCTTC.

There are a few counts of this clonotype. V usage is TRBV20-1 and J usage is TRBJ1-2, with D possibly being TRBD1 (6 bases). V lost 0 bases and J 8 bases, leaving 16 bases between the germline ends. The CDR3 spans 14 residues. The germline V gene has CDR1 DFQATT and CDR2 SNEGSKA (reference sequence). CDR3 sequence: CSARDFQGLNGYTF. The DNA for the CDR3 is TGCAGTGCTAGAGATTTCCAGGGGCTGAACGGCTACACCTTC.

The chain links TRBV6-2 or TRBV6-3 to TRBJ2-5; weak D call: TRBD1 (5 bases). This CDR3 contains 13 residues. V lost 4 bases and J lost 1, with 7 bases in between. Germline V gene lookup returns CDR1 MNHEY and CDR2 SVGEGT. In nucleotides, the CDR3 is TGTGCCAGCAGTTGGGGCCCCCAAGAGACCCAGTACTTC. Translated, it gives CASSWGPQETQYF.

This chain connects TRBV30 to TRBJ1-2, with D maybe TRBD1 (5 bases). Per the germline V gene, CDR1 is GTSNPN and CDR2 is SVGIG (reference sequence). The CDR3 covers 15 residues. The ends were cut back, 6 bases at V and 3 bases at J, with 20 bases in the middle. The CDR3 DNA reads as TGTGCCTGCCATAGGGGCCGAGGGGCAGACTATGGCTACACCTTC. Translating gives CACHRGRGADYGYTF.

This clonotype came up many times. This chain uses TRBV20-1 with TRBJ1-5; TRBD1 aligns across 8 bases. V lost 4 bases and J lost 5; bases outside the gene matches: 4. This CDR3 is 13 amino acids long. Germline V gene sequence: CDR1 DFQATT, CDR2 SNEGSKA (reference sequence). The CDR3 loop is CSATTTGDQPQHF. CDR3 sequence (DNA): TGCAGTGCTACGACGACAGGGGATCAGCCCCAGCATTTT.

This clonotype was detected many times. The gene calls are TRBV7-3 and TRBJ2-3; no reliable D call. Germline values: CDR1 SGHTA, CDR2 FQGTGA. The germline V and J ends were trimmed by 3 bases and 2 bases, with 12 bases remaining between them. The CDR3 is 15 residues long. The CDR3 here is CASSLGDTYTDTQYF. The CDR3 nucleotides read TGTGCCAGCAGCTTGGGCGACACCTACACAGATACGCAGTATTTT.

V and J are TRBV2 and TRBJ2-3, with 16 bases identical to TRBD2. V dropped 8 bases and J dropped 9; count of bases not matched to a gene: 14. This CDR3 has 17 amino acids. CDR1 and CDR2 from the germline V gene are SNHLY and FYNNEI. CDR3: CASEDPGLAGGRATQYF. Written as DNA, the CDR3 is TGTGCCAGCGAGGATCCGGGACTAGCGGGAGGGCGGGCAACGCAGTATTTT.

This clonotype has at least ten counts. The chain recombines TRBV6-1 with TRBJ2-3; 10 bases line up with TRBD2. This CDR3 comprises 15 residues. Trimming removed 4 bases from V and 6 bases from J; junction bases left unmatched: 7. Germline values: CDR1 MNHNS, CDR2 SASEGT. CDR3 DNA: TGTGCCAGCAGTGGGACTAGCGGAGAGAGCGATACGCAGTATTTT. It codes for CASSGTSGESDTQYF.

This clonotype was seen ten or more times. This chain links TRBV2 with TRBJ1-1; D may be TRBD1 (5 bases). The germline V gene encodes CDR1 SNHLY and CDR2 FYNNEI. This CDR3 contains 13 residues. V was shortened by 7 bases and J by 1 base, with 10 bases between the two germline ends. The CDR3 reads CASIQDTNTEAFF. In DNA, the CDR3 is TGTGCCAGCATCCAGGACACGAACACTGAAGCTTTCTTT.

In its sample, this clonotype was seen many times. One end of the junction does not line up with germline, which may come from a read error. The V and J genes are TRBV7-2 and TRBJ1-1; TRBD1 aligns across 9 bases. The CDR3 length is 12 residues. Germline V gives CDR1 SGHTA, CDR2 FQGNSA. CDR3 DNA: TGCGCCAGCAGCTTGGGACAGGGCGAAGCTTTCTTT. Residues: CASSLGQGEAFF.